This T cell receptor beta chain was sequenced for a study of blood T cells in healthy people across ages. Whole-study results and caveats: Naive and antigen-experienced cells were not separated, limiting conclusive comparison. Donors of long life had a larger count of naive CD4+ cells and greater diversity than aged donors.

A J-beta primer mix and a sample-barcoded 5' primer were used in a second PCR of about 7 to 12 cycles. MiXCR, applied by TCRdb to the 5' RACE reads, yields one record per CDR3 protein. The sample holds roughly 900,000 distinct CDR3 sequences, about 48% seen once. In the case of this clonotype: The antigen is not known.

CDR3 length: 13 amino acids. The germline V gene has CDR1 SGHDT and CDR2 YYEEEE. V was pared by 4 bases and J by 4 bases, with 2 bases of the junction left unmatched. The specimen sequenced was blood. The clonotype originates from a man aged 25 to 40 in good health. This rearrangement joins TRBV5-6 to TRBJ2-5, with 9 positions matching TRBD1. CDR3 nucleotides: TGTGCCAGCAGCACGGGACAGGGAGAGACCCAGTACTTC. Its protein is CASSTGQGETQYF.